The 23 T cell receptor beta chains in this list originate from one sample, sequenced in a study of T cell repertoires in cytomegalovirus infection. MiXCR, run by TCRdb on the reads, gives a single entry per CDR3 protein. The table has about 830,000 distinct CDR3 sequences, around a third seen once. No antigens are known for them. The specimen comprised cultured CD8+ T cells from PBMCs, sampled from culture after CMV antigen stimulation. Receptors were obtained from a human donor in good health (CMV status not recorded). Some clones in this sample may be carry-over from other donors' samples.

This clonotype was counted at least ten times. The V call is TRBV7-8, the J call TRBJ2-3; 9 bases agree with TRBD1. The length of the CDR3 is 14 residues. Per the germline V gene, CDR1 is SGHVS and CDR2 is FQNEAQ. V shed 1 base and J 5 bases; nucleotides not matched to a gene: 1. CDR3 sequence (DNA): TGTGCCAGCAGCTTAGACAGGGGGCGAGATACGCAGTATTTT. Protein sequence: CASSLDRGRDTQYF.

This clonotype has more than one count but fewer than ten. CDR3 bases: TGTGCCAGCAGCTTAAAAAGGGCCAACGTCCTGACTTTC. Translating gives CASSLKRANVLTF. This chain connects TRBV7-8 to TRBJ2-6, with no clear D. Trimming took 2 bases from V and 5 from J, leaving 4 bases between them. CDR3 length: 13 residues. CDR1 is SGHVS, CDR2 FQNEAQ, per germline.

This clonotype was seen a handful of times. The chain couples TRBV14 to TRBJ1-1; D is undetermined. From germline, CDR1 is SGHDN and CDR2 FVKESK. The CDR3 sequence is 15 residues long. The V end was cut by 0 bases, the J end by 7 bases, with 15 bases between. In DNA, the CDR3 is TGTGCCAGCAGCCAAGAGTTGAACAGTCGAAATGAAGCTTTCTTT. Translated: CASSQELNSRNEAFF.

The chain carries TRBV27 and TRBJ2-1; the D gene is possibly TRBD1 (5 bases). CDR1 is MNHEY and CDR2 is SMNVEV in the germline V gene (reference sequence). Trimming cost V 0 bases and J 6 bases, with 9 bases left between them. There are 14 residues in the CDR3. CDR3 residues: CASSLSRQGNEQFF. The CDR3 coding sequence is TGTGCCAGCAGTTTATCACGGCAGGGCAATGAGCAGTTCTTC.

This clonotype was counted between two and nine times. The chain is built from TRBV4-2 and TRBJ2-3; a weak D match, TRBD2 (6 bases). The V end was cut by 4 bases, the J end by 5 bases, with 16 bases between. CDR1 LGHNA and CDR2 YNFKEQ come from the germline V gene. The CDR3 loop spans 15 amino acids. This CDR3 reads CASSPSRGGIDTQYF. The CDR3 region has the DNA TGTGCCAGCAGCCCCTCGCGGGGAGGAATAGATACGCAGTATTTT.

Only a few counts were recorded for this clonotype. The V gene is TRBV6-2 or TRBV6-3, the J gene TRBJ1-5; tentatively, D is TRBD1 (6 bases). The CDR3 extends over 15 amino acids. The V end lost 2 bases, the J end lost 6 bases, and 14 bases lay between the germline ends. Germline lookup yields CDR1 MNHEY and CDR2 SVGEGT. This chain's CDR3 is CASSYTGMGSQPQHF. The CDR3 DNA is TGTGCCAGCAGTTACACAGGGATGGGAAGTCAGCCCCAGCATTTT.

This clonotype was found a few times. CDR3 sequence (DNA): TGTGCCAGCAGTGACGCTGACATCTATGGCTACACCTTC. The encoded protein is CASSDADIYGYTF. The chain combines TRBV6-1 with TRBJ1-2; D is uncertain. This CDR3 region has 13 residues. V was trimmed by 3 bases and J by 4 bases, leaving 9 bases between them. Germline CDR1 is MNHNS and CDR2 is SASEGT.

This clonotype was observed many times. The chain combines TRBV28 with TRBJ2-5; D unresolved. CDR3 length: 15 residues. V was cut by 5 bases and J by 3 bases, with 16 bases left in between. The germline CDR1 and CDR2 sequences are MDHEN and SYDVKM. CDR3 sequence: CASSQNAPREETQYF. The CDR3 bases are TGTGCCAGCAGTCAAAACGCCCCACGGGAAGAGACCCAGTACTTC.

There are a few counts of this clonotype. CDR3 region: CASSYFSGLAGPYNEQFF. CDR3 nucleotides: TGTGCCAGCAGCTACTTCTCGGGACTAGCGGGCCCATACAATGAGCAGTTCTTC. This chain uses TRBV7-2 with TRBJ2-1; 12 bases agree with TRBD2. The germline gives CDR1 SGHTA, CDR2 FQGNSA. The CDR3 has 18 residues. J gave up 4 bases and V 4 bases, and 11 bases lay outside the gene matches.

The chain recombines TRBV12-3 or TRBV12-4 with TRBJ2-3; the match to TRBD2 covers 9 bases. Trimming took 6 bases from V and 7 from J; bases not matched to a gene: 11. This CDR3 spans 15 amino acids. CDR3 coding DNA: TGTGCCAGCAGCCCCACAAGCGGGGGGCTCAATACGCAGTATTTT. Translating gives CASSPTSGGLNTQYF.

This chain joins TRBV7-2 and TRBJ2-7; 9 bases fit TRBD1. The V gene's germline CDR1 is SGHTA and CDR2 FQGNSA. With V trimmed by 4 bases and J by 3 bases, 7 bases remained unmatched. The CDR3 has 15 amino acids. The CDR3 region has the DNA TGTGCCAGCAGCTCATGGACAGGGGAGGGCTACGAGCAGTACTTC. It translates to CASSSWTGEGYEQYF.

This clonotype was counted only a few times. The chain carries TRBV9 and TRBJ2-2; maybe TRBD2 (6 bases). V lost 4 bases and J lost 4, with 11 bases in between. CDR1 SGDLS and CDR2 YYNGEE come from the germline V gene. This CDR3 contains 14 residues. The CDR3 is CASSSRLVTGELFF. CDR3 bases: TGTGCCAGCAGCTCCAGACTAGTCACCGGGGAGCTGTTTTTT.

This chain joins TRBV20-1 and TRBJ2-1; D is undetermined. The length of the CDR3 is 13 residues. CDR1 DFQATT and CDR2 SNEGSKA come from the germline V gene (reference sequence). V was pared by 5 bases and J by 8 bases, with 16 bases between. The CDR3: CSAHMPGRYEQFF. The CDR3 DNA reads TGCAGTGCTCATATGCCGGGCAGGTATGAGCAGTTCTTC.

This clonotype has ten or more counts. The rearrangement uses TRBV6-1 and TRBJ2-2; perhaps TRBD2 as D (5 bases). Germline CDR1 and CDR2: MNHNS and SASEGT. Trimming shortened V by 7 bases and J by 3 bases, and 15 bases separated the two germline ends. CDR3 length equals 15 residues. CDR3 sequence (DNA): TGTGCCAGCAAGTGGAGCGGAGACTACACCGGGGAGCTGTTTTTT. Its protein is CASKWSGDYTGELFF.

CDR3 amino acids: CASSLLGRQRSYNEQFF. In DNA, the CDR3 is TGTGCCAGCAGCCTTTTAGGCCGTCAGCGCTCCTACAATGAGCAGTTCTTC. This chain links TRBV14 with TRBJ2-1, with no clear D. V was trimmed by 4 bases and J by 0 bases, leaving 16 bases between them. Per germline, CDR1 SGHDN and CDR2 FVKESK. This CDR3 has 17 amino acids.

This clonotype occurred a few times. The chain has TRBV5-1 and TRBJ1-2, with 7 bases identical to TRBD1. In germline, CDR1 is SGHRS, CDR2 YFSETQ. J was trimmed by 6 bases and V by 3 bases; bases with no gene match: 8. This CDR3 comprises 14 residues. The CDR3 DNA sequence: TGCGCCAGCAGCTCTTCCCGGGACAGCGATGGCTACACCTTC. It yields the protein CASSSSRDSDGYTF.

The chain recombines TRBV6-6 with TRBJ2-1, with D possibly TRBD1 on 6 matching bases. CDR1 is MNHNY, CDR2 SVGAGI, per germline (reference sequence). The ends were cut back, 2 bases at V and 3 bases at J, with 11 bases in the middle. The CDR3 has 15 residues. As DNA, the CDR3 is TGTGCCAGCAGTTACGTTGAGACAGGCTACAATGAGCAGTTCTTC. It translates to CASSYVETGYNEQFF.

This clonotype was seen ten or more times. The rearrangement links TRBV7-9 to TRBJ2-1; TRBD2 agrees at 9 bases. The CDR3 is 15 residues long. V lost 4 bases to trimming and J lost 7 bases; unmatched junction nucleotides: 8. Germline CDR1 SEHNR, CDR2 FQNEAQ (reference sequence). The CDR3 nucleotides are TGTGCCAGCAGCTACCCTAGCGGGGCTCGGAATGAGCAGTTCTTC. Translated, it gives CASSYPSGARNEQFF.

This clonotype was seen more than once but under ten times. The chain joins TRBV28 to TRBJ1-6; 7 bases line up with TRBD1. CDR1 and CDR2 (germline): MDHEN, SYDVKM. This CDR3 contains 15 residues. With V trimmed by 6 bases and J by 6 bases, 8 bases remained unmatched. CDR3 sequence: CASSSIAGGNSPLHF. CDR3 DNA: TGTGCCAGCAGCTCTATCGCAGGGGGTAATTCACCCCTCCACTTT. The full variable domain, rest sourced from reference TRBV28 and TRBJ1-6, is DVKVTQSSRYLVKRTGEKVFLECVQDMDHENMFWYRQDPGLGLRLIYFSYDVKMKEKGDIPEGYSVSREKKERFSLILESASTNQTSMYLCASSSIAGGNSPLHFGNGTRLTVT.

The chain couples TRBV20-1 to TRBJ2-1, with TRBD2 identical over 11 bases. This CDR3 has 16 residues. Trimming cost V 4 bases and J 2 bases; bases outside gene matches: 7. Germline CDR1 DFQATT, CDR2 SNEGSKA (reference sequence). The CDR3 here is CSATERLAGPYNEQFF. CDR3 DNA: TGCAGTGCTACCGAAAGACTAGCGGGGCCCTACAATGAGCAGTTCTTC.

The V gene is TRBV4-3, the J gene TRBJ1-1; possible D gene TRBD1, 5 bases. CDR1 and CDR2 from the germline V gene are LGHNA and YSLEER. V was pared by 3 bases and J by 3 bases, with 14 bases between. The CDR3 is 15 residues long. CDR3 protein: CASSQVSRDDTEAFF. CDR3 coding DNA: TGCGCCAGCAGCCAGGTTTCGAGGGACGACACTGAAGCTTTCTTT.

The V call is TRBV5-6, the J call TRBJ2-2; possible D gene TRBD1, 5 bases. In germline, CDR1 is SGHDT, CDR2 YYEEEE. This CDR3 spans 15 amino acids. V was cut by 2 bases and J by 2 bases, with 10 bases left in between. The CDR3 sequence is CASSFLDSNTGELFF. CDR3 bases: TGTGCCAGCAGCTTTTTAGACAGCAACACCGGGGAGCTGTTTTTT.

The chain combines TRBV5-4 with TRBJ2-7; the match to TRBD1 covers 7 bases. J was trimmed by 3 bases and V by 4 bases; bases with no gene match: 4. From germline, CDR1 is SGHNT and CDR2 YYREEE (reference sequence). The CDR3 runs 13 residues. The CDR3: CASSATGYYEQYF. The CDR3, as DNA: TGTGCCAGCAGCGCGACAGGGTACTACGAGCAGTACTTC.